Described below is a single T cell receptor beta chain sequence and its context. In germline, CDR1 is LGHDT, CDR2 YNNKEL (reference sequence). V was clipped by 5 bases and J by 1 base, with 12 bases between them. The CDR3 runs 15 residues. This sample is part of a study of blood T cell repertoires in COVID-19. Background on the study: The United States, Italy and Spain were the sources of the acute and convalescent COVID-19 samples. From T cells, B-cell-depleted T cells, or PBMCs came the material, which was cDNA or gDNA.

Measured with immunoSEQ multiplex PCR; TCRdb has only the in-frame clones, and not every one. The data show 200,000 to 250,000 clones, with approximately 84% seen just once and around 0.89% held by the top ten. Sequenced material: peripheral blood. This sequence was found in a man aged 40-50 years with acute or convalescent COVID-19. The chain recombines TRBV3-1 (or the pseudogene TRBV3-2) with TRBJ1-3; D may be TRBD1 (5 bases). The CDR3 loop reads CASSLTEVSGNTIYF. The CDR3 nucleotides read TGTGCCAGCAGCTTGACAGAGGTTTCTGGAAACACCATATATTTT.